A selection of T cell receptor beta chains follows, all from one sample in a study of technical replicates of blood from a few donors. Measured with immunoSEQ multiplex PCR; TCRdb has only the in-frame clones, and not every one. The sample records approximately 81,000 clones, 80% to 90% being singletons. The sample comprised PBMCs. The origin of the receptors is a human donor in good health. Some clones in this sample may be carry-over from other donors' samples. The CDR3 runs from the conserved cysteine through the conserved F or W. Each record gives: CDR3 protein, CDR3 DNA, J gene, clone size, D gene, V gene. D genes are given only for firm matches. Only some rows state a clone size, as once, few, many or a class for expanded clones.

CASRAGANTEAFF	TGTGCCAGCAGGGCAGGTGCGAACACTGAAGCTTTCTTT	TRBJ1-1	once	NA	TRBV7-3
CASRIGLAGNTGELFF	TGTGCCAGCAGGATTGGACTAGCGGGGAACACCGGGGAGCTGTTTTTT	TRBJ2-2	NA	TRBD2	TRBV6-7
CASSTTSGDNEQFF	TGTGCCAGCAGTACCACTAGCGGAGACAATGAGCAGTTCTTC	TRBJ2-1	NA	TRBD2	TRBV6-6
CASSQTAGPYNEQFF	TGCGCCAGCAGCCAAACGGCGGGCCCCTACAATGAGCAGTTCTTC	TRBJ2-1	once	NA	TRBV4-3
CASALSNEQFF	TGTGCTAGTGCCCTTTCCAATGAGCAGTTCTTC	TRBJ2-1	NA	NA	TRBV12-5
CASKGGDKGEDYEQYF	TGTGCCTCAAAGGGAGGCGACAAGGGTGAGGACTACGAGCAGTACTTC	TRBJ2-7	NA	NA	TRBV19
CATSRVGQGEAFF	TGTGCCACCAGCAGAGTCGGACAGGGTGAAGCTTTCTTT	TRBJ1-1	few	TRBD1	TRBV15
CATSRAGTGGVRVYGYTF	TGTGCCACCAGCAGAGCCGGGACAGGGGGCGTGCGGGTCTATGGCTACACCTTC	TRBJ1-2	NA	TRBD1	TRBV15
CASSYSFSSDTQYF	TGTGCCAGCAGTTACTCATTTAGCTCAGATACGCAGTATTTT	TRBJ2-3	NA	NA	TRBV6-5
CASSVGGTGTAGELFF	TGTGCCAGCAGCGTAGGGGGGACAGGGACTGCCGGGGAGCTGTTTTTT	TRBJ2-2	NA	TRBD1	TRBV9
CASSGGQGVYFGYTF	TGTGCCAGCAGCGGGGGACAGGGGGTTTATTTTGGCTACACCTTC	TRBJ1-2	NA	TRBD1	TRBV9
CASSDRTAGQVGAQYF	TGTGCCAGCAGCGATCGTACGGCGGGACAGGTCGGGGCCCAGTACTTC	TRBJ2-5	NA	TRBD1	TRBV11-2
CASSDIGYEQYF	TGTGCCAGCAGTGATATCGGTTACGAGCAGTACTTC	TRBJ2-7	NA	NA	TRBV2
CASSREDRGKLFF	TGTGCCAGCAGCCGGGAGGACAGAGGAAAACTGTTTTTT	TRBJ1-4	NA	NA	TRBV11-1
CSAREETQYF	TGCAGCGCTCGGGAAGAGACCCAGTACTTC	TRBJ2-5	NA	NA	TRBV20-1
CASSRSRVEAFF	TGTGCCAGTAGCCGAAGCAGGGTAGAGGCTTTCTTT	TRBJ1-1	once	NA	TRBV19
CAWTQGNQPQHF	TGTGCCTGGACTCAGGGTAATCAGCCCCAGCATTTT	TRBJ1-5	NA	NA	TRBV30
CASSYNRGGYEQYF	TGTGCCAGCAGTTACAACAGGGGGGGTTACGAGCAGTACTTC	TRBJ2-7	once	NA	TRBV6-6
CASSPVEGAKNIQYF	TGCGCCAGCAGCCCCGTAGAGGGAGCCAAAAACATTCAGTACTTC	TRBJ2-4	NA	NA	TRBV5-1
CASSYFQEGWWLFF	TGTGCCAGCAGTTACTTCCAGGAGGGCTGGTGGCTTTTCTTT	TRBJ1-1	few	NA	TRBV6-5